The T cell receptor (beta chain) under discussion was sequenced for a study of vaccination effects on CD4 cells after COVID-19. Germline V gives CDR1 SQVTM, CDR2 ANQGSEA. The CDR3 is 15 amino acids. With 5 bases removed from V and 1 base from J, the gap between germline ends came to 14 bases. CD4+ T cells specific for antigen were expanded with viral peptide pools by the ViraFEST assay before sequencing. Cultured cells yielded isolated CD4+ T cells after less than 11 days. Previously uninfected by SARS-CoV-2, the vaccine recipients also showed negative nucleocapsid antibodies. Assay: immunoSEQ multiplex PCR; the TCRdb copy retains only in-frame clones and omits some. Here the sample spans tens of thousands of clones, approximately 79% being singletons. Remarks on this clone: Its matching antigen is unknown.

Sample: CD4+ T cells from PBMCs cultured with HCoV-OC43 spike peptides, taken before COVID-19 vaccination. This sample's subset: HCoV-OC43 spike overlapping peptide pool stimulation. This receptor was obtained from a human donor who received a COVID-19 vaccine. The chain recombines TRBV29-1 with TRBJ2-2; D not certain. CDR3 amino acids: CSVSVPEKNTGELFF. In DNA, the CDR3 is TGCAGCGTTTCGGTCCCAGAAAAGAACACCGGGGAGCTGTTTTTT.